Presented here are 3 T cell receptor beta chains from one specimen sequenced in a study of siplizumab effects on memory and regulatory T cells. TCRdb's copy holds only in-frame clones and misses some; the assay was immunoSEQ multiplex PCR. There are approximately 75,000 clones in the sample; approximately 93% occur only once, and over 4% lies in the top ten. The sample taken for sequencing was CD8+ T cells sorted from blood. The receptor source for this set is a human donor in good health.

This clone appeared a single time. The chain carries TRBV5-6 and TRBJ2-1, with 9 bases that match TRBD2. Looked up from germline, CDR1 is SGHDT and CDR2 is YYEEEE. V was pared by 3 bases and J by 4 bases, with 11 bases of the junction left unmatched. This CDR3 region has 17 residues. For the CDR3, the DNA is TGTGCCAGCAGCTGGCATACGCGGGGGGGCCCGTACAATGAGCAGTTCTTC. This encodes CASSWHTRGGPYNEQFF.

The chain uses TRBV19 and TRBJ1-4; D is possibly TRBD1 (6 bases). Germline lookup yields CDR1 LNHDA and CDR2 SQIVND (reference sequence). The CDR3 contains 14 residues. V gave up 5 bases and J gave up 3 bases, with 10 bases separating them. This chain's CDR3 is CASSRGQANEKLFF. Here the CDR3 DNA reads TGTGCCAGTAGTCGGGGGCAGGCTAATGAAAAACTGTTTTTT.

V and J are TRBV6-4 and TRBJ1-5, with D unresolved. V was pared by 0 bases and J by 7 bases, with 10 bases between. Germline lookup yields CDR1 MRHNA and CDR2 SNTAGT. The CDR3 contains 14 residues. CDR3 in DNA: TGTGCCAGCAGTGACTCGTACGGTTCCCAGCCCCAGCATTTT. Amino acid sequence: CASSDSYGSQPQHF.